This TCR beta chain was sequenced in a study of post-analysis software for immune sequencing data. At least ten counts were recorded for this clonotype. The target antigen is unknown. TCR beta cDNA libraries included unique molecular identifiers. TCRdb processed the PCR reads anew with MiXCR; each CDR3 protein has one entry. Counted here are hundreds of thousands of distinct CDR3 sequences, about 32% occurring once; the ten biggest clones make up 0.5% to 0.6%. Whole-study results and caveats: TRBV5-6, TRBV5-1 and TRBV20-1 belonged to a set of about five TRBV segments that were more frequent in patients than controls.

Germline values: CDR1 SGHTA, CDR2 FQGNSA. The V segment lost 0 bases and the J segment 2 bases; nucleotides outside the gene matches: 3. This CDR3 has 15 amino acids. Sequencing used blood. This sequence originates from a girl aged 5 to 17 with multiple sclerosis. The chain uses TRBV7-2 and TRBJ2-7, with 8 bases lining up with TRBD2. CDR3 loop: CASSLAAGATYEQYF. The CDR3 region has the DNA TGTGCCAGCAGCTTAGCAGCGGGAGCGACCTACGAGCAGTACTTC. Using reference TRBV7-2 and TRBJ2-7 for the parts outside the CDR3, the full variable domain is GAGVSQSPSNKVTEKGKDVELRCDPISGHTALYWYRQSLGQGLEFLIYFQGNSAPDKSGLPSDRFSAERTGGSVSTLTIQRTQQEDSAVYLCASSLAAGATYEQYFGPGTRLTVT.